This note documents a single T cell receptor (beta chain) sequence. Under the authors' procedure: It was from reference gene primer amplification that nucleated cell counts were estimated. Only in-frame clones appear in the TCRdb table, and some are missing; sequencing was by immunoSEQ multiplex PCR. V and J calls and clone size are given by that table; D and trimming were obtained from the DNA. The sample contains about 370,000 clones, more than 70% of which appear only once. The V end was cut by 7 bases, the J end by 1 base, with 13 bases between. Germline values: CDR1 SQVTM, CDR2 ANQGSEA. This CDR3 has 13 residues. The data derive from a study of blood T cell repertoires in COVID-19. Study-level information: The samples span acute and convalescent COVID-19 from the United States, Italy and Spain. Sources were T cells, B-cell-depleted T cells, or PBMCs; the material itself was cDNA or gDNA.

Patients from Seattle were sampled longitudinally, starting during active infection. Sequencing used peripheral blood. This clonotype originated in a woman in her 30s with COVID-19, enrolled during active disease. The chain links TRBV29-1 to TRBJ1-1; D unresolved. The CDR3 DNA reads TGCAGCGCAGCGAGGGATCCGAACACTGAAGCTTTCTTT. Translation: CSAARDPNTEAFF.